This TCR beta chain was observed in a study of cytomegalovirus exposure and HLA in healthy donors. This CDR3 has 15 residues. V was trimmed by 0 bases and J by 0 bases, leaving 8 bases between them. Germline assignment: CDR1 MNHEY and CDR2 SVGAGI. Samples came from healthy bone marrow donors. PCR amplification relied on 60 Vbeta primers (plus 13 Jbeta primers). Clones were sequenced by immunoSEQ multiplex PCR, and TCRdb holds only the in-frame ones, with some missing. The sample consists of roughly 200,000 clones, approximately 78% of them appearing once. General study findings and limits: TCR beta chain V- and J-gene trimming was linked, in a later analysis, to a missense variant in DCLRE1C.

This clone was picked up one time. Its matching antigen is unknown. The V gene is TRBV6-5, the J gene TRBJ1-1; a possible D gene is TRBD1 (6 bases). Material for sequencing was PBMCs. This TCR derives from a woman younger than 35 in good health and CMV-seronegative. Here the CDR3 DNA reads TGTGCCAGCAGTTACTCACAGGGTATGAACACTGAAGCTTTCTTT. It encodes CASSYSQGMNTEAFF.